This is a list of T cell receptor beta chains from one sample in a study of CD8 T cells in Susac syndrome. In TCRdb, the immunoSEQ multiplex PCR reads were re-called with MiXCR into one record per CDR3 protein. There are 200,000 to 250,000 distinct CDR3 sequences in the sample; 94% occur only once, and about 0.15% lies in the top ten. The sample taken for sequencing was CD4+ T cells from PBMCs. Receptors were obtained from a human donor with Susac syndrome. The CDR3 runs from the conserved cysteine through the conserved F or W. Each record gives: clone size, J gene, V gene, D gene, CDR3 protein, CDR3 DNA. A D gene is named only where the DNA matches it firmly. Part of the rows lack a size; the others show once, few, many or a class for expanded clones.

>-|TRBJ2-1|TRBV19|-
CASSISNEQFF
TGTGCCAGTAGTATCTCAAATGAGCAGTTCTTC
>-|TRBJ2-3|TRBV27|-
CASSFSNADTQYF
TGTGCCAGCAGTTTCAGCAACGCAGATACGCAGTATTTT
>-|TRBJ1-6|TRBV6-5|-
CASSYSAQGTGSYNSPLHF
TGTGCCAGCAGTTACTCGGCTCAGGGGACGGGCTCCTATAATTCACCCCTCCACTTT
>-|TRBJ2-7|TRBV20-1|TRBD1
CSADPGQDTYEQYF
TGCAGTGCTGATCCGGGACAGGATACCTACGAGCAGTACTTC
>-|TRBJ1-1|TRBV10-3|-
CAISETRQMNTEAFF
TGTGCCATCAGTGAGACGCGACAGATGAACACTGAAGCTTTCTTT
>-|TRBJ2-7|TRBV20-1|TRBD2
CSARETSGVYEQYF
TGCAGTGCTAGGGAGACTAGCGGAGTCTACGAGCAGTACTTC
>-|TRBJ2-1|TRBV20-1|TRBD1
CSARGPTGGGSYNEQFF
TGCAGTGCTAGAGGCCCCACAGGGGGCGGGTCCTACAATGAGCAGTTCTTC
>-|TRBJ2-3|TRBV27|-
CASSLYATTDTQYF
TGTGCCAGCAGTTTATATGCGACCACAGATACGCAGTATTTT
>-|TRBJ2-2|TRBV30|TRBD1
CAWGTGGAGTGELFF
TGTGCCTGGGGGACAGGGGGCGCGGGCACCGGGGAGCTGTTTTTT
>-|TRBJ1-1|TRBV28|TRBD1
CASSLGGQGDTEAFF
TGTGCCAGCAGTTTGGGTGGACAGGGTGATACTGAAGCTTTCTTT
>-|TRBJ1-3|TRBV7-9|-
CASGEGNTIYF
TGTGCCAGCGGCGAAGGAAACACCATATATTTT
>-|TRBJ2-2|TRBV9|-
CASSWGDTGELFF
TGTGCCAGCAGCTGGGGGGACACCGGGGAGCTGTTTTTT
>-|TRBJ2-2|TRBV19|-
CASSPRGDGGTGELFF
TGTGCCAGTAGCCCCAGAGGGGATGGGGGCACCGGGGAGCTGTTTTTT
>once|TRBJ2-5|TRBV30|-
CAWSVINLETQYF
TGTGCCTGGAGTGTAATTAACTTGGAGACCCAGTACTTC
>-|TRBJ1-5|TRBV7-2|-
CASSLPGVQPQHF
TGTGCCAGCAGCCTACCGGGGGTTCAGCCCCAGCATTTT
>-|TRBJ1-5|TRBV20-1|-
CSARARGISNQPQHF
TGCAGTGCTAGAGCTAGGGGGATTAGCAATCAGCCCCAGCATTTT
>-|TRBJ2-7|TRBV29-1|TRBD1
CSVLYPDRAGVYEQYF
TGCAGCGTACTATACCCGGACAGGGCCGGAGTCTACGAGCAGTACTTC
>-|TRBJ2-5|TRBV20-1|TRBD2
CSARAGTSGGTYQETQYF
TGCAGTGCTAGAGCCGGGACTAGCGGGGGGACGTACCAAGAGACCCAGTACTTC
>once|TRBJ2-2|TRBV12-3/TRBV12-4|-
CASWGGTGELFF
TGTGCCAGCTGGGGAGGCACCGGGGAGCTGTTTTTT
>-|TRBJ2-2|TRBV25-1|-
CASTPVGTGELFF
TGTGCCAGTACGCCGGTCGGAACCGGGGAGCTGTTTTTT
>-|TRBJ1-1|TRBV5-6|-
CASSRRGGRNTEAFF
TGTGCCAGCAGCCGGCGGGGGGGCCGGAACACTGAAGCTTTCTTT
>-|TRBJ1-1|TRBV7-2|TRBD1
CASSRPLGTGGPGTEAFF
TGTGCCAGCAGCCGACCCCTCGGGACAGGGGGCCCGGGGACTGAAGCTTTCTTT
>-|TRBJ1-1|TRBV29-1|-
CSVEVGVREAFF
TGCAGCGTTGAAGTTGGGGTCCGTGAAGCTTTCTTT
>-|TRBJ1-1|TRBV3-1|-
CASSQKGWTEAFF
TGTGCCAGCAGCCAGAAAGGATGGACTGAAGCTTTCTTT
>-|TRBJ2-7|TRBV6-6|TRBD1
CASWTNRGTGGHEQYF
TGTGCCAGCTGGACGAACCGGGGGACAGGGGGCCACGAGCAGTACTTC
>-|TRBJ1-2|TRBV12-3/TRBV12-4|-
CASSSSAYGYTF
TGTGCCAGCAGCTCGAGCGCCTATGGCTACACCTTC
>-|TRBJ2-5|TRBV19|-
CASSTFLLETQYF
TGTGCCAGTAGTACGTTTCTGCTGGAGACCCAGTACTTC
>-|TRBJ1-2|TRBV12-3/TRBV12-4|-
CASSFPLGTTYGYTF
TGTGCCAGCAGTTTCCCACTCGGGACGACTTATGGCTACACCTTC
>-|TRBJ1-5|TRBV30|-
CAWGQQEGGNQPQHF
TGTGCCTGGGGGCAACAGGAGGGAGGGAATCAGCCCCAGCATTTT
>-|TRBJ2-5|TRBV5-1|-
CASSRDFQETQYF
TGCGCCAGCAGCCGGGACTTCCAAGAGACCCAGTACTTC
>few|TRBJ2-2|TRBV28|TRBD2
CASSPGGRNTGELFF
TGTGCCAGCAGTCCGGGGGGGAGGAACACCGGGGAGCTGTTTTTT
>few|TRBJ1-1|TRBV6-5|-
CASSYSENTEAFF
TGTGCCAGCAGTTACTCGGAGAACACTGAAGCTTTCTTT
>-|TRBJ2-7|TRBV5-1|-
CASSLGSLAANYEQYF
TGCGCCAGCAGCTTGGGTAGTTTAGCGGCGAACTACGAGCAGTACTTC
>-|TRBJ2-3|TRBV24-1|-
CATRQGGTDTQYF
TGTGCCACCCGGCAGGGCGGGACAGATACGCAGTATTTT
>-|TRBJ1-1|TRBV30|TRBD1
CAWTPGGVNLHTEAFF
TGTGCCTGGACCCCAGGGGGCGTGAATTTGCACACTGAAGCTTTCTTT
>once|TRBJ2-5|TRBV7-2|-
CASTLGVEETQYF
TGTGCCAGCACCTTGGGTGTTGAAGAGACCCAGTACTTC
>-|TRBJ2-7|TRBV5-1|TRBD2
CATWGGAGETYEQYF
TGCGCCACCTGGGGCGGAGCGGGGGAGACCTACGAGCAGTACTTC
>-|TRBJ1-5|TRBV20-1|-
CSARGQRHSNQPQHF
TGCAGTGCTAGAGGACAGCGACATAGCAATCAGCCCCAGCATTTT
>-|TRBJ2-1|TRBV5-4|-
CASSPLNNEQFF
TGTGCCAGCAGCCCCCTGAACAATGAGCAGTTCTTC
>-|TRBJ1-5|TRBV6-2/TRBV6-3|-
CASSYWEDQPQHF
TGTGCCAGCAGTTACTGGGAAGATCAGCCCCAGCATTTT
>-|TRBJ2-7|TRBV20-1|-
CSAREPDRDEQYF
TGCAGTGCTAGAGAACCGGACAGAGACGAGCAGTACTTC
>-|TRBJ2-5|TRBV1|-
CTSQGVADTQETQYF
TGCACCAGCCAAGGCGTCGCGGATACACAAGAGACCCAGTACTTC
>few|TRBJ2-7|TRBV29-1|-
CSVVIRTNEQYF
TGCAGCGTTGTTATTAGGACCAACGAGCAGTACTTC
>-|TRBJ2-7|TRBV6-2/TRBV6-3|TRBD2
CASKTSSREQYF
TGTGCCAGCAAGACTAGCTCCCGCGAGCAGTACTTC
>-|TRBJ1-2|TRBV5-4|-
CASSEPGPTPYGYTF
TGTGCCAGCAGCGAGCCGGGACCCACCCCCTATGGCTACACCTTC
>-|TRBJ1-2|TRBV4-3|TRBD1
CASSQRDRDDYGYTF
TGCGCCAGCAGCCAAAGGGACAGGGACGACTATGGCTACACCTTC
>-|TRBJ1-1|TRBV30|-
CAWSQRSGTEAFF
TGTGCCTGGAGCCAAAGGTCAGGGACTGAAGCTTTCTTT
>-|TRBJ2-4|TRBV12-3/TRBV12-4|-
CASSLTGKNIQYF
TGTGCCAGCAGTTTGACGGGGAAAAACATTCAGTACTTC
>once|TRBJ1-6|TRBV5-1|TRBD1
CASSRRTGDDSPLHF
TGCGCCAGCAGCCGCCGGACAGGGGACGATTCACCCCTCCACTTT
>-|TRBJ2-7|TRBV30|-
CTMEVTVDPSYEQYF
TGTACTATGGAGGTTACGGTCGACCCCTCCTACGAGCAGTACTTC
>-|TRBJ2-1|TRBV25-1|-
CASSPEKSTYNEQFF
TGTGCCAGCAGCCCCGAAAAGTCTACTTACAATGAGCAGTTCTTC